One and the same sample provided the 8 T cell receptor beta chains below, sequenced in a study of shared clonotypes between healthy human individuals. Terminally differentiated effector memory CD45RA+ cells were excluded by CCR7 positive selection of CD45RO-negative cells. Only in-frame clones appear in the TCRdb table, and some are missing; sequencing was by immunoSEQ multiplex PCR. Of about 2.2 million clones in the sample, about 94% were seen once. The sample consisted of naive CD8+ T cells from PBMCs. All receptors come from a man aged 18 to 35 in good health. Some clones in this sample may be carry-over from other donors' samples.

This chain uses TRBV2 with TRBJ2-7, with a weak D call TRBD1 (5 bases). V was clipped by 3 bases and J by 5 bases, with 11 bases between them. Germline V gives CDR1 SNHLY, CDR2 FYNNEI. The CDR3 runs to 13 residues. In DNA, the CDR3 is TGTGCCAGCAGTGACAGGGATCGAGACGAGCAGTACTTC. It codes for CASSDRDRDEQYF.

V is TRBV11-2 and J is TRBJ1-1; D might be TRBD1 (5 bases). V was shortened by 3 bases and J by 1 base, with 12 bases between the two germline ends. This CDR3 has 15 amino acids. Germline loops: CDR1 SGHAT, CDR2 FQNNGV. The CDR3 is CASSFRYGTNTEAFF. CDR3 sequence (DNA): TGTGCCAGCAGCTTCAGGTACGGGACGAACACTGAAGCTTTCTTT.

This chain uses TRBV6-5 with TRBJ2-5; 11 nucleotides agree with TRBD1. The CDR3 extends over 15 amino acids. Germline-derived CDR1 and CDR2 are MNHEY and SVGAGI. Unmatched junction bases numbered 7, after V lost 5 bases and J lost 5 bases. CDR3 coding DNA: TGTGCCAGCAGTCACCGGACAGGGGGCGAGGAGACCCAGTACTTC. This sequence encodes CASSHRTGGEETQYF.

This clone was observed once. The V call is TRBV4-1, the J call TRBJ2-7; D may be TRBD2 (5 bases). Between the trimmed V and J ends, which lost 1 base and 4 bases, there was a span of 11 bases. The CDR3 spans 14 residues. The germline V gene has CDR1 MGHRA and CDR2 YSYEKL. The CDR3 sequence is CASSQVASRYEQYF. The CDR3, as DNA: TGCGCCAGCAGCCAAGTAGCTAGCAGGTACGAGCAGTACTTC.

The V and J genes are TRBV28 and TRBJ1-1, with no clear D. Germline values: CDR1 MDHEN, CDR2 SYDVKM. The CDR3 contains 14 residues. Trimming stripped 5 bases from V and 6 bases from J, with 16 bases between. This chain's CDR3 is CASSEYSGDPEAFF. CDR3 coding DNA: TGTGCCAGCAGTGAATATTCCGGGGATCCTGAAGCTTTCTTT.

The CDR3 DNA is TGTGCCAGCAGTTATGATCCTCGCTCTGGAAACACCATATATTTT. It codes for CASSYDPRSGNTIYF. The genes are TRBV6-5 and TRBJ1-3; D is undetermined. Trimming left V 3 bases short and J 0 bases short, with 9 bases between. The CDR3 loop spans 15 amino acids. CDR1 MNHEY and CDR2 SVGAGI come from the germline V gene.

This chain joins TRBV29-1 and TRBJ2-7; TRBD2 is a possible D gene (5 bases). The germline CDR1 and CDR2 sequences are SQVTM and ANQGSEA. The CDR3 extends over 15 amino acids. V gave up 1 base and J gave up 0 bases, with 13 bases separating them. This chain's CDR3 is CSVEVPGYNSYEQYF. CDR3 sequence (DNA): TGCAGCGTTGAAGTCCCGGGGTATAACTCCTACGAGCAGTACTTC.

V and J are TRBV9 and TRBJ2-2, with 7 bases matching TRBD2. Per germline, CDR1 SGDLS and CDR2 YYNGEE. J gave up 2 bases and V 0 bases, and 4 bases lay outside the gene matches. CDR3 length: 16 residues. The CDR3: CASSVDTGGNTGELFF. The CDR3 region has the DNA TGTGCCAGCAGCGTAGATACGGGAGGTAACACCGGGGAGCTGTTTTTT.